This TCR beta chain was sequenced during a study of brain T cells in children with intractable seizures. J lost 8 bases, V lost 0 bases, and 7 bases had no gene match. Germline CDR1 reads SGDLS; CDR2 reads YYNGEE. The CDR3 totals 14 residues. Some clones are missing from TCRdb's copy, which holds only in-frame ones; the method was immunoSEQ multiplex PCR. The repertoire holds 300,000 to 400,000 clones, over 90% seen once, with around 5% in the top ten. The time point: blood from clinic visit 5 months post-surgery; TSC patient then seizure free. Only cases whose brain tissue showed the highest T cell transcript signatures were sequenced.

The clonotype originates from a boy less than two years old with tuberous sclerosis and intractable seizures. This specimen was peripheral blood, taken 5 to 6 months after surgery. The chain links TRBV9 to TRBJ2-7; 8 positions match TRBD2. The chain's CDR3 is CASSVGTSPEQQYF. Written as DNA, the CDR3 is TGTGCCAGCAGCGTAGGGACTAGCCCAGAACAGCAGTACTTC.